The T cell receptor beta chain under discussion was sequenced for a study of cytomegalovirus exposure and HLA in healthy donors (TCRdb year 2017). Turning to the overall study: An earlier analysis of some 600 of the donors reported 276 Gb of sequence data and about 120 million unique TCR beta sequences obtained from about 179 million T cells. Among roughly 400 genotyped donors of the cohort, an average of around 250,000 unique TCR beta nucleotide sequences was sequenced per donor, of which approximately 18% were non-productive. Along with the approximately 700-subject first cohort, a separate validation cohort of 120 different subjects was used. Typing coverage varied by locus: roughly 629-640 donors for A, B, C, DRB1 and DQB1; more than 500 for DQA1; more than 600 for DPA1; about 450 for DPB1. Of the 398 genotyped donors, 81% were placed in the genetic ancestry cluster associated with self-reported Caucasian donors. Rather than using new phenotypic data, the later analysis identified candidate immune exposures from TCR beta sequences and from how often those sequences occurred across donors. To predict cytomegalovirus infection status, the study brought together high-throughput TCR immunosequencing, statistical association of individual TCRs with disease status, and machine learning. Both class I and class II loci were covered by HLA typing, at four-digit resolution. Roughly five DR-DQ haplotypes were treated as single units for association and clustering because of strong linkage in the cohort. The T cell repertoires of some 700 subjects were profiled by immunosequencing and related to cytomegalovirus serostatus. The aim of the study was to test whether cataloging public T cell receptors could identify signatures of past pathogen exposure. A later analysis re-analyzed previously published TCR beta repertoires from about 600 donors and added high-resolution HLA genotyping to study TCR occurrence patterns. All discovery cohort repertoires had been generated on a single sequencing platform. Donor age, sex, ethnicity and CMV serostatus were compiled together with the repertoire data. A later genetic analysis used genome-wide SNP genotypes for about 60% of the roughly 700 donors, treating that subset as a discovery cohort. To decide whether each TCR beta V gene segment behaved as functional or pseudogenic, an earlier analysis of some 600 of the donors relied on high-throughput TCR beta sequencing. About 280 gigabases of sequencing data and around 90 million unique TCR sequences made up an early release that covered approximately 700 HLA-typed donors.

Libraries were prepared through the immunoSEQ multiplex PCR assay. For the multiplex PCR, a mixture combining 60 forward primers for TCR Vbeta segments and 13 reverse primers for TCR Jbeta segments was used. A multiplex PCR assay on genomic DNA amplified the CDR3 region of rearranged TCR beta genes. Amplified TCR beta libraries were sequenced as 87-base-pair reads on the Illumina HiSeq System. From the authors' description of their analysis: In a later analysis, about 80 million unique TCR beta chains were counted across the 500 to 850 repertoires, and some 10 million of these chains were shared by at least two donors. Raw reads were error-corrected and collapsed into unique sequences by a nearest-neighbor algorithm in which closely related sequences were merged to remove PCR and sequencing errors. Alignment of CDR3 sequences to IMGT reference sequences was used to assign V, D and J gene segments. For a sequence to be retained, at least a six-nucleotide match to both a V gene segment and a J gene segment was required. Rearrangements were classified as productive when the CDR3 lacked stop codons and remained in frame with V and J, and all other rearrangements were classified as non-productive. Following IMGT convention, CDR3 was defined as the stretch from the second conserved V-encoded cysteine to the conserved J-encoded phenylalanine. The earlier analysis of some 540 of the donors excluded any sequence lacking an unambiguous match to a single V gene segment. In an earlier analysis of roughly 500 of the donors, V segments were called functional above 56.7% productive rearrangements and were called segregating when the between-donor standard deviation exceeded 5%. A statistical classification framework was built for diagnosing cytomegalovirus status from the catalog of TCR beta chain sequences. In a later analysis, V and J genes were assigned by comparing TCR nucleotide sequences against IMGT/GENE-DB human TR gene sequences. The TCRdist pipeline was used in a later analysis to assign CDR3 sequences and most-parsimonious VDJ recombination scenarios. In a later analysis, each TCR beta chain was defined by its CDR3 amino acid sequence together with its V-gene family, and reads lacking a unique V-gene family were excluded. As a way to deal with suspected cross-contamination and a sequencing artifact, a later analysis dropped approximately 570 nucleotide sequences that were highly shared and had low generation probability. A later analysis calculated a clonal expansion index for each public chain from normalized within-repertoire ranks of inferred template counts. In a later analysis, generation probabilities were computed using a VDJ recombination model fitted to out-of-frame rearrangements, and the results were checked against IGoR. In a later analysis, TCR-TCR, TCR-HLA and TCR-CMV co-occurrence was scored with hypergeometric tests, and a repertoire-size bias correction was applied to TCR pairs. A later analysis estimated false discovery rates by permuting HLA or CMV assignments 20 times. In a later analysis, co-occurring TCRs were grouped using DBSCAN, and TCRdist sequence similarity was added for clustering within HLA-allele-positive subsets. For co-occurrence clustering, repertoires with fewer than 30,000 or more than 120,000 public chains were excluded, along with roughly five repertoires with anomalous nucleotide sharing. The source is immuneACCESS, and TCRdb retained only in-frame sequences with V and J called. Part of the clones is not carried over; for the studies checked, unresolved V genes explain less than half of this, and the remainder is unexplained. V and J calls and clone size are as listed in that table; D and trimming were resolved from the DNA. This sample has 200,000 or so clones in its table, and roughly 87% of those were observed once. Around 0.25% of the sample goes to the ten largest clones.

Trimming removed 3 bases from V and 0 bases from J; the gene matches leave 5 bases unexplained. Sequences SGHTA (CDR1) and FQGNSA (CDR2) are obtained from the germline V gene. The cysteine opens and the phenylalanine closes a CDR3 of 15 amino acids. The read is trimmed to its CDR3 DNA, 45 bases read in frame from base 1. General findings and caveats noted by the study authors: In a later analysis, most CMV-associated TCR beta chains were found to appear HLA-restricted, with HLA associations seemingly driven largely by CMV exposure. In vitro tests confirmed that a few of the cytomegalovirus-associated TCR beta chains recognize cytomegalovirus antigens. For the cohort, immune exposure information was limited to CMV serostatus. Cytomegalovirus status was reported to be diagnosed by the classifier with high specificity and sensitivity in both the original and validation cohorts. Correlated functional status among segregating V segments might reflect linkage disequilibrium, but an unknown experimental factor could not be ruled out. HLA typing was unavailable for some donors at each locus, so association tests used only the typed subset. In a later genetic analysis, a missense DCLRE1C variant was associated with V-gene and J-gene trimming of TCR beta chains, and the association was replicated in an independent cohort. The study listed approximately 150 TCR beta chains as associated with cytomegalovirus. A further reported finding was that TCR beta sequences accurately predicted the HLA-A and HLA-B alleles for most subjects in the first cohort. A later analysis found that HLA-associated TCR beta chains were more clonally expanded and had lower generation probabilities than equally common non-associated chains. While some public TCRs were present in many individuals, most TCR sequences turned up only very rarely across donors. Sequencing depth was assumed to be roughly uniform across donors in the presence/absence analyses, though that assumption may not hold. In a later genetic analysis, fewer N-insertions in productive TCRs were reported among donors in an Asian-associated ancestry cluster than the roughly 640-donor mean. Broadly in line with IMGT annotations, most TCR beta V segments showed up in productive rearrangements about 87% or about 30% of the time in an earlier analysis of about 500 of the donors. About 15 rarely observed V segments, including chromosome 9 orphons, were excluded from the earlier analysis of some 590 of the donors because counts were too low. Assigning TCR associations to individual alleles was difficult when HLA alleles, especially DR and DQ, strongly co-occurred. A group of highly shared sequence variants was considered likely to be a technical artifact of the sequencing pipeline. This cohort had only TCR beta chains sequenced, and the lack of alpha or paired-chain data limited which features could be detected. At a false discovery rate of 0.05, a later analysis linked fewer than 20,000 TCR beta sequences to specific HLA alleles. In a later analysis, TCR association rates were found to vary across HLA loci, with the most associated TCRs seen for DRB1 alleles and the fewest for HLA-C alleles. It was suggested by the authors that the approach could potentially be generalized to other disease states and immunological phenotypes. Several of the top co-occurrence clusters appeared to be linked to parvovirus B19, influenza, CMV and Epstein-Barr virus, according to a later analysis. Because the 87-base-pair reads could not distinguish some IMGT-functional V segments, including TRBV6-2 and TRBV6-3, those segments were excluded.

Comments on this clone: What antigen it recognizes has not been identified. No base qualities exist here, and no much larger clone lies one base off it.

In total, 630 or so healthy bone marrow donors made up the cohort. At the time of sampling, all cohort members were nominally healthy, though unrecorded immune exposures were likely present. The donor was CMV seronegative and was included in the group of a few hundred seronegative cohort members. A peripheral blood sample was collected from each donor, and TCR beta sequencing was performed on peripheral blood mononuclear cells. The Qiagen DNeasy Blood Extraction Kit was used to extract genomic DNA from the blood cell samples. The material sequenced was PBMCs. This receptor was taken from a girl under three years old in good health and CMV-seronegative. The chain couples TRBV7-2 to TRBJ2-7; the junction holds 7 bases that match TRBD2. The DNA sequence reads TGTGCCAGCAGCTTTGGGCCTAGCGGCTCCTACGAGCAGTACTTC. Its protein product is CASSFGPSGSYEQYF.